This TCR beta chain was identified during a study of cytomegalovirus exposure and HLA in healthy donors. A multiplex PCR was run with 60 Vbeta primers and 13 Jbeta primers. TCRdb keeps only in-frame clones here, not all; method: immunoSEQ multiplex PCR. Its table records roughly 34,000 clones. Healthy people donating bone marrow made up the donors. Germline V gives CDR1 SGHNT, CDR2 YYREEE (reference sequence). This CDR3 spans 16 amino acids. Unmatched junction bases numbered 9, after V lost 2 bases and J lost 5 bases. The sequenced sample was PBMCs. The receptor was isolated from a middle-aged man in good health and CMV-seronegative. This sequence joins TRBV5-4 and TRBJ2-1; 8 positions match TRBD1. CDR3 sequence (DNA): TGTGCCAGCAGCTTACCCGGGACAGGAGGCGACAATGAGCAGTTCTTC. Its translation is CASSLPGTGGDNEQFF.